This T cell receptor (beta chain) emerged from a study of cytomegalovirus exposure and HLA in healthy donors. Germline assignment: CDR1 LNHDA and CDR2 SQIVND (reference sequence). The CDR3 extends over 14 amino acids. The V and J ends lost 5 bases and 8 bases respectively, with 16 bases between them. The primer mix had 60 Vbeta and 13 Jbeta primers. Produced via immunoSEQ multiplex PCR; TCRdb's table is partial and in-frame only. The sample includes around 85,000 clones, about three quarters of them seen just once. This sequence originates from a male donor in good health and CMV-seronegative. This chain uses TRBV19 with TRBJ2-1, with D possibly TRBD2 on 5 matching bases. Specimen: PBMCs. For the CDR3, the DNA is TGTGCCAGTAGTTCCCGCCTCGAGGGTGATGAGCAGTTCTTC. Protein product: CASSSRLEGDEQFF.